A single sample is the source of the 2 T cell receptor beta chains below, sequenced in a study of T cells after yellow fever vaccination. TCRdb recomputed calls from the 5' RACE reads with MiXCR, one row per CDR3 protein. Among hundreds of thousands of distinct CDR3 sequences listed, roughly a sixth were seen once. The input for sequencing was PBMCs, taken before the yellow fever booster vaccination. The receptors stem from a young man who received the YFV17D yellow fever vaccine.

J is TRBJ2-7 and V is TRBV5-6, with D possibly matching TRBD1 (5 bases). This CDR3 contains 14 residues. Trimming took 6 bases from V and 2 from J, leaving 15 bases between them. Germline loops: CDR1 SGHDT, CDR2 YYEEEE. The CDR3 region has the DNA TGTGCCAGCACCCCTGGGGCCCGGACCTACGAGCAGTACTTC. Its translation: CASTPGARTYEQYF.

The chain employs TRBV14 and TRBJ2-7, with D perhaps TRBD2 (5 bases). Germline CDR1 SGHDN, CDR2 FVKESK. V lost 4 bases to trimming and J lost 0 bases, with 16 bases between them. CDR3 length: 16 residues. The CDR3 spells CASSPLLGVRSYEQYF. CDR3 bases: TGTGCCAGCAGCCCATTGCTCGGGGTTCGCTCCTACGAGCAGTACTTC.